The following is a T cell receptor beta chain sequence with its context. Its cognate antigen has yet to be identified. No much larger clonotype is one base removed from it; base qualities were not supplied. From its cysteine to its phenylalanine, the CDR3 spans 14 amino acids. Solely the CDR3 DNA is kept, with 42 bases framed from the first base. Relative to germline, V is 2 bases shorter and J is 0 bases shorter, with 10 bases between their ends. Sequences DFQATT (CDR1) and SNEGSKA (CDR2) are obtained from the germline V gene (reference sequence). The data were obtained in a study of T-cell memory formation after mild COVID-19 (dated by TCRdb to the early 2020s). Notes on the research overall: Most TCR sequence clusters were specific to one of the two donors. The cohort was made up of two young adult volunteers, one female and one male, who were previously healthy. In two donors, T-cell clones that expanded and contracted after mild COVID-19 were followed by sequencing TCRalpha and TCRbeta repertoires longitudinally.

Ficoll-Paque density gradient centrifugation was the method used to isolate PBMCs. Points the paper makes about the study in general: Clones that contracted from day 15 to 85 showed balanced CD4/CD8 phenotypes, whereas a second wave of clones that expanded from day 15 to 37 leaned towards CD4+. Contracting CD4+ clones were found mainly in CM and EM memory subsets, while CD8+ clones were enriched in EMRA. Only a couple of mild cases were covered in the study, and larger cohorts including severe cases with pre-infection samples were considered necessary. Some responding clones were detected in pre-infection memory, suggesting pre-existing cross-reactive memory T cells joined the SARS-CoV-2 response. SARS-CoV-2 specificity was not confirmed for the second-wave clones peaking on day 37.

Sequencing used an Illumina NovaSeq 6000. cDNA libraries for TCRalpha and TCRbeta were prepared by 5'RACE using constant-segment primers, with sample barcodes and unique molecular identifiers added. Trizol reagent was used to extract RNA from every sample. Libraries were amplified in two PCR steps, with a second sample barcode and Illumina TruSeq adapters added in the second step. Sequencing of libraries was performed on an Illumina NovaSeq with 2 x 150 bp paired-end reads. The original pipeline was this. With migec v1.2.7, reads were demultiplexed and then collapsed into UMI-guided consensus sequences. With mixcr v2.1.11, UMI consensuses were aligned to TRA and TRB V and J templates and assembled into clonotypes. Expanded or contracted clonotypes were those called significant by both edgeR and NoisET, with noise models trained on biological replicates. For edgeR calls, a false discovery rate-adjusted p below 0.01 and a log2 fold-change threshold of 1 were applied. As an exploratory analysis of dynamics, PCA with hierarchical clustering was applied to max-normalized trajectories of the 1000 most abundant clonotypes. Separately sequenced CD4+ and CD8+ repertoires were used to assign the CD4 or CD8 phenotype of responding clones. The public reads were reanalyzed by TCRdb: fastp trimming at Q25, MiXCR alignment, in-frame beta chains only. Rows with a matching CDR3 protein are joined into one entry that keeps the most common DNA and genes. The V and J calls follow TCRdb's processing rather than the paper's. The sample records around 300,000 distinct CDR3 sequences, approximately 20% of which are singletons. Under 25% of the sample is held by the ten biggest clonotypes.

The specimen sequenced was PBMCs or a T cell subset sorted from them (not recorded which). Here the chain combines TRBV20-1 and TRBJ2-5; TRBD1 is possibly the D segment (5 matching bases). The TCR was taken from a man aged 18 to 29 who had mild COVID-19 (a few samples of this study predate the infection). The sample titles of this study are shuffled in the database, so cell type and time point are left out; the donor was told from shared clones. CDR3 loop: CSARRPGYQETQYF. The bases are TGCAGTGCTAGACGGCCAGGGTACCAAGAGACCCAGTACTTC.